Listed here is a single TCR beta chain. The sample is drawn from a study of cytomegalovirus exposure and HLA in healthy donors. The method was immunoSEQ multiplex PCR; TCRdb's version includes in-frame clones alone and lacks a portion of them. The repertoire holds 100,000 or so clones, with roughly 85% as singletons. V gave up 2 bases and J gave up 10 bases, with 9 bases separating them. The CDR3 contains 12 residues. Germline CDR1 is KGHSH and CDR2 is LQKENI. The chain links TRBV18 to TRBJ2-1; maybe TRBD2 (5 bases). Sequences were obtained from PBMCs. The sequence came from a man younger than 35 in good health and CMV-seropositive. The CDR3 region is CASSPFTGEQFF. The CDR3 nucleotides read TGTGCCAGCTCACCATTCACGGGGGAGCAGTTCTTC.